The T cell receptor beta chain under discussion was sequenced for a study of siplizumab effects on memory and regulatory T cells (dated 2019 in TCRdb). With regard to the full study: The study looked at the effect of siplizumab, an anti-CD2 antibody, on alloreactive T-cell subsets in allogeneic mixed lymphocyte reactions made from human PBMCs.

At the junction V is shortened by 0 bases and J by 4 bases, with 7 bases in between. The CDR3 holds 14 amino acids from the cysteine to the phenylalanine. The DNA shown is the 42-base CDR3, in frame from base 1. The CDR1 and CDR2 encoded by the germline V gene are SGDLS and YYNGEE. About this clone: The antigen it recognizes is unknown. The record has no base qualities; no much larger clone is one base away.

Library creation used the immunoSEQ multiplex PCR assay. Roughly 10^5 TCR templates per sample were assayed on the deep sequencing platform. Genomic DNA extracted from sorted T cells was used for TCRbeta CDR3 sequencing. In the paper's pipeline: The R programming language was used for the clonal analysis of the TCRbeta CDR3 data. Alloreactive CD4+ and CD8+ clones were identified by comparing unstimulated samples to CFSE-low samples taken after the reaction. Regulatory or non-regulatory origin of alloreactive CD4+ clones was assigned by matching sequences to the sorted unstimulated Treg and non-Treg repertoires. TCRdb re-hosts the immuneACCESS table, in-frame sequences only. Its copies lack some clones; in the studies checked, an unresolved V gene accounts for under half of them, and the cause for the rest is not known. The DNA was the basis for D and trimming; V, J and clone size are from that table. Present in this sample are 100,000 or so clones, about 95% of which were seen just once. Roughly 0.62% of the sample is in the top ten clones.

The research as a whole found: In reactions with siplizumab, an average of approximately 69% of mappable alloreactive CD4+ clones were Treg-derived, compared with 26.9% in control reactions. The cumulative frequency of alloreactive sequences that could be traced back to unstimulated CD4+ memory T cells was significantly reduced by siplizumab. Because sequences at frequencies below about 10^-5 were poorly captured, only a minor fraction of alloreactive clones could be mapped back to unstimulated subsets. The suppressive function of proliferating Tregs from siplizumab cultures was not functionally confirmed. About 80-96% of proliferating CD4+ or CD8+ clones could not be given a naive or memory phenotype. Greater diversity appeared to be present in unstimulated naive T cells than in memory T cells, and a substantial contribution to the alloresponse seemed to be made by naive cells.

TCRbeta CDR3 sequencing was performed on sorted unstimulated T cells and on proliferating T cells recovered from mixed lymphocyte reactions. Fresh whole blood from some eleven HLA-typed healthy donors was used to isolate PBMCs. To map where alloreactive clones came from, unstimulated CD4+ regulatory T cells were FACS-sorted. This TCR was recovered from a human donor in good health. The V and J segments used are TRBV9 and TRBJ2-2, with the identity of the D gene unclear. Sequences were obtained from Tregs sorted from blood. In nucleotides, the sequence is TGTGCCAGCAGCGTAGCGGCTGCCACCGGGGAGCTGTTTTTT. This encodes CASSVAAATGELFF.